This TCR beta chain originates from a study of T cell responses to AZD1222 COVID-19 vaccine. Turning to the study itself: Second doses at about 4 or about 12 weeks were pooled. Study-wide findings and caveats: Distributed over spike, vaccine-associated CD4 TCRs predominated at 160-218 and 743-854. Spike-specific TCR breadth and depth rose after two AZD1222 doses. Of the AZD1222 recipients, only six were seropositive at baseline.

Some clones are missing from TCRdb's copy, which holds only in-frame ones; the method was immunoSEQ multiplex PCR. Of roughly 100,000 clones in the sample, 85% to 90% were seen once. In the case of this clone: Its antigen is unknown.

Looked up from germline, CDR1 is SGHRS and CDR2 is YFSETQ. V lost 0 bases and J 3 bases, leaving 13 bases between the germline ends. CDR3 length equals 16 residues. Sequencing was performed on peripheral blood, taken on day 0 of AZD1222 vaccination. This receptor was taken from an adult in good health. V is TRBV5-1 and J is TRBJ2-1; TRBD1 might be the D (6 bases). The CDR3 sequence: CASSLGPGQSYNEQFF. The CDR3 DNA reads TGCGCCAGCAGCTTGGGACCCGGACAGAGCTACAATGAGCAGTTCTTC.